This T cell receptor (beta chain) originates from a study of shared clonotypes between healthy human individuals (dated by TCRdb to 2019 to 2021). As for the study more broadly: The cohort included a few men and a couple of women between 18 and 49 years of age. Per donor, three plates each were used for CD4 naive and CD4 memory, two for CD8 naive, and one for CD8 memory. To estimate repertoire size and how much clonotype sharing occurs between individuals, the study deeply sequenced the blood TCR repertoires of a handful of healthy adults. To increase sequencing depth and limit assay-specific biases, TCR repertoire library preparation and sequencing were carried out by different laboratories using diverse techniques. Leukapheresis yielded between about 0.85 and 10 billion PBMCs per donor.

TCR CDR3 regions were amplified from genomic DNA by multiplex PCR using the deep immunoSEQ assay. Extracted genomic DNA from each cell subset was spread evenly across all wells of several immunoSEQ 96-well plates, with each plate serving as a replicate. For sorted subsets, each replicate PCR was loaded with approximately 0.2 ug genomic DNA, equivalent to 30,000 or so T cell genomes. Purified libraries were quantified with a Qubit 3.0 fluorometer, sized on a Bioanalyzer 2100, and re-quantified with the KAPA Library Quantification kit. A separate single-read 150-cycle Illumina NextSeq 550 flow cell was used to sequence each immunoSEQ 96-well plate. Per the original workflow: The immunoSEQ output contained only junctional sequences without quality scores, so filtering could not match that applied to full-length reads. To assign V/J genes and CDR3, sequences were annotated against IMGT germline references using PyIR, a Python wrapper for IgBLAST v1.9. Reads with weak V/J assignments (E-value above 1e-6), missing CDR3, stop codons, out-of-frame junctions, or ambiguous translated residues were removed. V3J clonotypes were defined as sequences sharing an identical inferred V gene, J gene, and CDR3 amino acid sequence. Percentage overlap between repertoires was computed as shared unique clonotypes divided by the size of the smaller repertoire. Repertoire richness was assessed with RTK rarefaction, the Chao1 estimator, and Recon v2.1 estimates of unobserved clonotypes. Generation probabilities for all TCRbeta clonotypes obtained by the gDNA method from a few donors were computed using OLGA. What TCRdb holds here is the immuneACCESS table cut down to in-frame rearrangements. Part of the clones is not present; checked against another copy, under half of the missing clones reflect an unresolved V gene, and the others are unexplained. Clone size and the V and J calls come from that table; the DNA yielded D and trimming. The sample data list about 580,000 clones, and 95% to 98% of these were observed just once. Clones ranked in the top ten supply more than 0.3% of the sample.

V is cut by 5 bases and J by 1 base, and the space between the germline ends is 11 bases. CDR3 length: 15 amino acids, cysteine to phenylalanine. Only the CDR3 DNA is retained, 45 bases long and in frame from the first base. Taken from the germline V gene, the CDR1 and CDR2 loops are SGHTA and FQGTGA. CD8 naive samples consisted of CD45RO-negative cells that were positively selected for CCR7, yielding a CD45RA+CCR7+ population without TemRA cells. The donors were healthy, HIV-negative adults who had no recently reported acute infections or vaccinations. Only Caucasian adults living in Nashville, Tennessee, USA were represented among the donors. Blood was collected by leukapheresis, and PBMCs were isolated by Ficoll-Histopaque density gradient centrifugation and then cryopreserved in liquid nitrogen vapor phase. Purity and quantity of every magnetically sorted T cell population were checked by analytical flow cytometry. Each sorted fraction had its genomic DNA isolated and then quantified by UV absorbance on a Nanodrop 2000c.

About this clone: It has no known antigen specificity. Per-nucleotide qualities are absent, and no much larger clonotype sits a single base away.

Beyond this particular receptor, the publication reports: Pairwise subsampling led to the expectation that sequencing depth would affect the degree of clonotype sharing among donors. Naive subsets generally had larger estimated clonotype richness than memory subsets did. Only blood was sampled, and tissue TCR repertoires likely differ from those in blood. Incomplete sequencing was indicated by rarefaction of sorted-subset datasets, despite the large sequencing depth. About 5% of naive CD4, approximately 3.7% of naive CD8, 2.3% of memory CD4, and 0.35% to 0.4% of memory CD8 clonotypes were shared across several donors. The genetic and exposure-history diversity represented was limited by the small number of donors. Compared with non-shared clonotypes, the clonotypes found in all four sorted-subset donors had higher generation probabilities.

This chain joins TRBV7-3 to TRBJ2-2; the D gene is perhaps TRBD1, on 6 matching bases. The sample comprised naive CD8+ T cells sorted from blood. Explained via the paper, the cell subset or site label denotes: CD45RA+CCR7+. This TCR derives from a young man in good health. In nucleotides, the sequence is TGTGCCAGCAGCCAACGACAGGAGAACACCGGGGAGCTGTTTTTT. This is translated as CASSQRQENTGELFF. Outside the CDR3, residues come from the reference TRBV7-3 and TRBJ2-2 proteins, so the full variable domain is: GAGVSQTPSNKVTEKGKYVELRCDPISGHTALYWYRQSLGQGPEFLIYFQGTGAADDSGLPNDRFFAVRPEGSVSTLKIQRTERGDSAVYLCASSQRQENTGELFFGEGSRLTVL.